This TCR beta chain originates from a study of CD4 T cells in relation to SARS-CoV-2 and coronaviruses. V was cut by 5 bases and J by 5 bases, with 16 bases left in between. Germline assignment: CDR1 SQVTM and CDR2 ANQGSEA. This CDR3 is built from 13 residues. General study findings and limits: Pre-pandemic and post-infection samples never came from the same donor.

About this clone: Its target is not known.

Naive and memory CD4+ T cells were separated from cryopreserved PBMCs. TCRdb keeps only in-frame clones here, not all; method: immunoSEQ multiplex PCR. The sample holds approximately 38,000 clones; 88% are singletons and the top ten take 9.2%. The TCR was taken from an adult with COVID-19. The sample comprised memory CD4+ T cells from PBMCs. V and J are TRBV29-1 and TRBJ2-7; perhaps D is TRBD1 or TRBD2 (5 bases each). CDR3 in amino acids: CSVRGAAGDEQYF. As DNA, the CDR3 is TGCAGCGTTAGAGGGGCTGCCGGCGACGAGCAGTACTTC.